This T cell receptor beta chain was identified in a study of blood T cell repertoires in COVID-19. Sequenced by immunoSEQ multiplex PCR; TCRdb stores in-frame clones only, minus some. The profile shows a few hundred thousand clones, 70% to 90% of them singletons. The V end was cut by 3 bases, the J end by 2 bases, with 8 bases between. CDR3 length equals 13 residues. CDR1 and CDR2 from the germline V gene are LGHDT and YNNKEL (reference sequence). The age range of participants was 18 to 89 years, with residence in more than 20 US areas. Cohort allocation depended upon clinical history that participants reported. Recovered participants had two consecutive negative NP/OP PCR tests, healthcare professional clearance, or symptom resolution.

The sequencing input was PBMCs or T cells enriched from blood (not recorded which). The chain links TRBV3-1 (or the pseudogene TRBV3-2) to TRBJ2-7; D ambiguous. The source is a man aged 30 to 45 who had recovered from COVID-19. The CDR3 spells CASSHSPAYEQYF. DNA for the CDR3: TGTGCCAGCAGCCATTCGCCGGCCTACGAGCAGTACTTC.